The 15 T cell receptor beta chains presented below share a single source sample, sequenced in a study of memory CD4+ T cells and cytomegalovirus serostatus. Sequencing used immunoSEQ multiplex PCR; TCRdb keeps in-frame clones, though not all of them. The repertoire holds 38,000 or so clones, 70% to 80% seen once, with about 0.79% in the top ten. The sort gate was single viable CD3+CD4+CD8-CD45RO+ cells for memory CD4+ T cells. Sequenced sample: memory CD4+ T cells from blood. These receptors were collected from an adult in good health and CMV-seronegative.

V usage is TRBV7-6 and J usage is TRBJ1-5; maybe TRBD1 (6 bases). From germline, CDR1 is SGHVS and CDR2 FNYEAQ. The V end lost 6 bases, the J end lost 6 bases, and 18 bases lay between the germline ends. There are 15 residues in the CDR3. The CDR3 coding sequence is TGTGCCAGCAGACCTACACAGGGCCGTCGTCAGCCCCAGCATTTT. It codes for CASRPTQGRRQPQHF.

This clone was detected a few times. J is TRBJ1-1 and V is TRBV18, with unresolved D. The CDR3 spans 12 residues. V gave up 2 bases and J gave up 5 bases, with 6 bases separating them. Germline values: CDR1 KGHSH, CDR2 LQKENI. This CDR3 reads CASSPSGTEAFF. CDR3 nucleotides: TGTGCCAGCTCACCAAGCGGGACTGAAGCTTTCTTT.

V and J are TRBV19 and TRBJ1-5; the D gene is possibly TRBD1 (5 bases). CDR3 length: 18 residues. The germline V gene has CDR1 LNHDA and CDR2 SQIVND (reference sequence). V lost 6 bases and J lost 3, with 24 bases in between. CDR3 residues: CASRVGGRRSTNNQPQHF. In DNA, the CDR3 is TGTGCCAGTAGGGTTGGGGGTCGGAGGAGTACCAACAATCAGCCCCAGCATTTT.

Remarks on this clone: One end of the junction varies from germline; a read error may be responsible. V usage is TRBV7-2 and J usage is TRBJ2-3, with D possibly called TRBD1 or TRBD2 (6 bases each). This CDR3 is built from 13 residues. Germline V lookup: CDR1 SGHTA, CDR2 FQGNSA. In DNA form, the CDR3 reads TGTGCCAGCAGCCTAGCCAAGGGGGGTACGCAGTATTTT. As protein: CASSLAKGGTQYF.

This clone has just one count. The chain is built from TRBV5-1 and TRBJ1-3; D is possibly TRBD1 (6 bases). This CDR3 comprises 16 residues. The V gene lost 4 bases and the J gene lost 4 bases, with 18 bases spanning the gap. CDR1 is SGHRS and CDR2 is YFSETQ in the germline V gene. The CDR3 DNA reads TGCGCCAGCAGCCAACAGGGTTTGCGCGCGGGAAACACCATATATTTT. Its translation is CASSQQGLRAGNTIYF.

This clone was seen a few times. The V gene is TRBV12-5, the J gene TRBJ2-1; D unclear. With 0 bases removed from V and 3 bases from J, the gap between germline ends came to 15 bases. From germline, CDR1 is LGHNT and CDR2 FRNRAP. The CDR3 is made up of 17 amino acids. The CDR3 reads CASGLVTDTYGYNEQFF. The CDR3 DNA follows: TGTGCTAGTGGTTTGGTAACCGACACTTATGGCTACAATGAGCAGTTCTTC.

This clone is termed medium-sized (0.01 to 0.1%). This rearrangement joins TRBV29-1 to TRBJ2-4, with D possibly TRBD2 on 5 matching bases. Per the germline V gene, CDR1 is SQVTM and CDR2 is ANQGSEA. The CDR3 runs 15 residues. V lost 3 bases to trimming and J lost 4 bases, with 16 bases between them. As DNA, the CDR3 is TGCAGCGTTGAGGTGTCTCTACAGCGGAAAAACATTCAGTACTTC. Amino acids: CSVEVSLQRKNIQYF.

V and J are TRBV18 and TRBJ2-3; 11 bases align to TRBD2. J gave up 3 bases and V 6 bases, and 5 bases lay outside the gene matches. This CDR3 is 15 amino acids long. Germline CDR1 KGHSH, CDR2 LQKENI. The CDR3: CASSRGTSGTDTQYF. The DNA of the CDR3 is TGTGCCAGCTCCCGGGGGACTAGCGGAACAGATACGCAGTATTTT.

The rearrangement links TRBV30 to TRBJ1-1; D might be TRBD1 (6 bases). CDR3 length: 13 amino acids. Deletions cut 5 bases from V and 5 bases from J, with 15 bases between. CDR1 is GTSNPN, CDR2 SVGIG, per germline (reference sequence). The CDR3, as DNA: TGTGCCTGGGAGGACCAGGGGATGACTGAAGCTTTCTTT. Encoded protein: CAWEDQGMTEAFF. Full variable domain (outside the CDR3, taken from reference TRBV30 and TRBJ1-1): SQTIHQWPATLVQPVGSPLSLECTVEGTSNPNLYWYRQAAGRGLQLLFYSVGIGQISSEVPQNLSASRPQDRQFILSSKKLLLSDSGFYLCAWEDQGMTEAFFGQGTRLTVV.

As to this clone: Mismatch with germline at one junction end may stem from a read error. The gene calls are TRBV14 and TRBJ1-1, with D possibly being TRBD1 (5 bases). The V gene's germline CDR1 is SGHDN and CDR2 FVKESK. The CDR3 runs 14 residues. The CDR3 spells CASNTRWGNAEAFF. The CDR3, as DNA: TGTGCCAGCAATACTCGGTGGGGGAACGCTGAAGCTTTCTTT.

The CDR3 loop is CASSIAGTGVNQPQHF. CDR3 nucleotide sequence: TGTGCCAGTAGTATAGCAGGGACAGGGGTAAATCAGCCCCAGCATTTT. The chain combines TRBV19 with TRBJ1-5; TRBD1 agrees at 10 bases. CDR3 length: 16 residues. V was clipped by 1 base and J by 4 bases; unmatched bases: 4. In germline, CDR1 is LNHDA, CDR2 SQIVND (reference sequence).

The V and J genes are TRBV30 and TRBJ1-2; D is undetermined. The CDR3 is 12 residues long. V lost 8 bases, J lost 2 bases, and 12 bases lay in between. CDR1 and CDR2 from the germline V gene are GTSNPN and SVGIG (reference sequence). The CDR3 loop is CAHGWLNYGYTF. CDR3 DNA: TGTGCCCACGGATGGCTCAACTATGGCTACACCTTC.

The J gene is TRBJ2-6, the V gene TRBV9; either TRBD1 or TRBD2 may supply D (5 bases each). CDR1 is SGDLS and CDR2 is YYNGEE in the germline V gene. V was clipped by 1 base and J by 4 bases, with 9 bases between them. The CDR3 totals 15 residues. DNA for the CDR3: TGTGCCAGCAGCGTAATCGGGGCCGGGGCCAACGTCCTGACTTTC. It is translated as CASSVIGAGANVLTF.

This chain connects TRBV30 to TRBJ2-7; 7 bases line up with TRBD1. This CDR3 spans 16 amino acids. Germline CDR1 and CDR2: GTSNPN and SVGIG (reference sequence). V trimming: 2 bases; J trimming: 2 bases; junction bases outside the gene matches: 12. CDR3 amino acids: CAWSPTTFRGPYEQYF. CDR3 sequence (DNA): TGTGCCTGGAGTCCAACAACATTTAGGGGGCCCTACGAGCAGTACTTC.

This chain links TRBV11-3 with TRBJ2-6; D is unclear. The CDR3 length is 13 residues. Germline CDR1 is SGHNT and CDR2 is YENEEA. Trimming left V 7 bases short and J 0 bases short, with 4 bases between. CDR3 loop: CASTDSGANVLTF. The CDR3, as DNA: TGTGCCAGCACCGACTCTGGGGCCAACGTCCTGACTTTC.